Sequencing of this TCR beta chain was carried out in a study of blood T cell repertoires in COVID-19. Using immunoSEQ multiplex PCR, the repertoire was profiled, and TCRdb retains in-frame clones only, with some absent. Among approximately 250,000 clones listed, around nine tenths were seen once. The ends lost 3 bases at V and 7 bases at J; junction bases unmatched: 10. The germline V gene encodes CDR1 SGHNT and CDR2 YENEEA. The CDR3 is made up of 16 amino acids. J is TRBJ2-1 and V is TRBV11-3; 9 bases agree with TRBD2. Source material: peripheral blood. The receptor was derived from an older woman who had recovered from COVID-19. The CDR3 region is CASSFLGGGGDNEQFF. The CDR3 DNA reads as TGTGCCAGCAGCTTCCTAGGAGGCGGGGGGGATAATGAGCAGTTCTTC.